A selection of T cell receptor beta chains follows, all from one sample in a study of vaccination effects on CD4 cells after COVID-19. What these receptors recognize is not known. Sequenced by immunoSEQ multiplex PCR; TCRdb stores in-frame clones only, minus some. The sample shows under 40,000 clones, about 68% of them seen only once. The sequencing here drew on CD4+ T cells from PBMCs cultured without peptide, taken after COVID-19 vaccination. These receptors originate from a human donor who had a prior SARS-CoV-2 infection. CDR3s include the opening cysteine and the closing phenylalanine or tryptophan. The order of the fields is J gene, V gene, D gene, clone size, CDR3 protein, CDR3 DNA. The D gene is left open where the match is weak. The size field is filled for only some rows; it gives once, few, many or a size class.

j_call: TRBJ1-2
v_call: TRBV28
d_call: NA
clone_size: NA
cdr3_aa: CASSNRGRYYGYTF
cdr3_nt: TGTGCCAGCAGCAATAGGGGGAGGTATTATGGCTACACCTTC

j_call: TRBJ2-7
v_call: TRBV5-1
d_call: NA
clone_size: few
cdr3_aa: CASSLERGGQYF
cdr3_nt: TGCGCCAGCAGCTTGGAACGGGGCGGGCAGTACTTC

j_call: TRBJ2-3
v_call: TRBV1
d_call: NA
clone_size: NA
cdr3_aa: CTSSQGLAGRHDTQYF
cdr3_nt: TGCACCAGCAGCCAGGGACTAGCGGGGCGACACGATACGCAGTATTTT

j_call: TRBJ2-5
v_call: TRBV6-2/TRBV6-3
d_call: TRBD1
clone_size: NA
cdr3_aa: CASSSGDRGWETQYF
cdr3_nt: TGTGCCAGCAGCAGTGGGGACAGGGGATGGGAGACCCAGTACTTC

j_call: TRBJ2-3
v_call: TRBV21-1
d_call: NA
clone_size: NA
cdr3_aa: CASSRRTGERVTDTQYF
cdr3_nt: TGTGCCAGCAGCAGACGGACAGGGGAACGAGTAACAGATACGCAGTATTTT

j_call: TRBJ1-5
v_call: TRBV6-2/TRBV6-3
d_call: NA
clone_size: NA
cdr3_aa: CASSRTTSSLPQHF
cdr3_nt: TGTGCCAGCAGCCGGACGACCAGTTCGTTGCCCCAGCATTTT

j_call: TRBJ2-3
v_call: TRBV4-1
d_call: NA
clone_size: NA
cdr3_aa: CASSQAPRVSQYF
cdr3_nt: TGCGCCAGCAGCCAAGCCCCCAGGGTCTCGCAGTATTTT

j_call: TRBJ1-1
v_call: TRBV11-3
d_call: NA
clone_size: NA
cdr3_aa: CASSLEGGGEAFF
cdr3_nt: TGTGCCAGCAGCTTAGAGGGTGGGGGTGAAGCTTTCTTT

j_call: TRBJ2-3
v_call: TRBV3-1/TRBV3-2
d_call: NA
clone_size: NA
cdr3_aa: CASSQSALNPRATDTQYF
cdr3_nt: TGTGCCAGCAGCCAATCGGCGTTGAATCCAAGAGCCACAGATACGCAGTATTTT

j_call: TRBJ1-6
v_call: TRBV7-9
d_call: NA
clone_size: NA
cdr3_aa: CASSPSGYNSPLHF
cdr3_nt: TGTGCCAGCTCGCCGAGCGGATATAATTCACCCCTCCACTTT

j_call: TRBJ2-7
v_call: TRBV23-1
d_call: NA
clone_size: NA
cdr3_aa: CASNPRFSRLGEVHREQYF
cdr3_nt: TGCGCCAGCAACCCTCGGTTTTCCCGTCTGGGAGAGGTTCACAGGGAGCAGTACTTC

j_call: TRBJ1-5
v_call: TRBV7-2
d_call: TRBD1
clone_size: NA
cdr3_aa: CASSLGQTENQPQHF
cdr3_nt: TGTGCCAGCAGCTTGGGACAGACTGAGAATCAGCCCCAGCATTTT

j_call: TRBJ2-1
v_call: TRBV11-2
d_call: NA
clone_size: NA
cdr3_aa: CASGPRVGNNEQFF
cdr3_nt: TGTGCCAGCGGACCCAGGGTCGGAAACAATGAGCAGTTCTTC

j_call: TRBJ2-1
v_call: TRBV2
d_call: NA
clone_size: once
cdr3_aa: CASSEEAVSYNEQFF
cdr3_nt: TGTGCCAGCAGTGAAGAGGCGGTTTCCTACAATGAGCAGTTCTTC

j_call: TRBJ1-3
v_call: TRBV19
d_call: TRBD1
clone_size: NA
cdr3_aa: CASSKRTGQGRNTIYF
cdr3_nt: TGTGCCAGTAGTAAACGGACGGGACAGGGAAGAAACACCATATATTTT

j_call: TRBJ1-1
v_call: TRBV5-1
d_call: NA
clone_size: NA
cdr3_aa: CASSLGWGDRTEAFF
cdr3_nt: TGCGCCAGCAGCTTGGGGTGGGGGGATCGCACTGAAGCTTTCTTT

j_call: TRBJ1-6
v_call: TRBV30
d_call: NA
clone_size: NA
cdr3_aa: CAWSVLGTGDSPLHF
cdr3_nt: TGTGCCTGGAGTGTACTGGGGACGGGTGATTCACCCCTCCACTTT

j_call: TRBJ2-1
v_call: TRBV5-1
d_call: NA
clone_size: NA
cdr3_aa: CASSLAQGLSSYNEQFF
cdr3_nt: TGCGCCAGCAGCTTGGCCCAGGGACTTAGCTCCTACAATGAGCAGTTCTTC

j_call: TRBJ1-4
v_call: TRBV27
d_call: TRBD1
clone_size: NA
cdr3_aa: CASRPLDRRNEKLFF
cdr3_nt: TGTGCCAGCAGACCATTGGACAGGCGAAATGAAAAACTGTTTTTT

j_call: TRBJ2-5
v_call: TRBV7-2
d_call: NA
clone_size: NA
cdr3_aa: CASRDRTGFSRETQYF
cdr3_nt: TGTGCCAGCAGGGATCGTACAGGGTTCTCACGAGAGACCCAGTACTTC

j_call: TRBJ2-3
v_call: TRBV19
d_call: NA
clone_size: NA
cdr3_aa: CASSMSGSLGTDTQYF
cdr3_nt: TGTGCCAGTAGTATGTCGGGGTCCTTGGGTACAGATACGCAGTATTTT

j_call: TRBJ2-2
v_call: TRBV13
d_call: TRBD2
clone_size: NA
cdr3_aa: CASRPASGINTGELFF
cdr3_nt: TGTGCCAGCCGCCCGGCTAGCGGCATAAACACCGGGGAGCTGTTTTTT

j_call: TRBJ2-7
v_call: TRBV6-2/TRBV6-3
d_call: NA
clone_size: NA
cdr3_aa: CASSYPPYEQYF
cdr3_nt: TGTGCCAGCAGTTACCCTCCCTACGAGCAGTACTTC

j_call: TRBJ1-2
v_call: TRBV28
d_call: NA
clone_size: NA
cdr3_aa: CASSLGGRDYTF
cdr3_nt: TGTGCCAGCAGTTTGGGGGGGCGAGACTACACCTTC

j_call: TRBJ1-3
v_call: TRBV18
d_call: NA
clone_size: NA
cdr3_aa: CASSPLGRGTSGNTIYF
cdr3_nt: TGTGCCAGCTCACCATTAGGGAGGGGCACGTCTGGAAACACCATATATTTT

j_call: TRBJ2-2
v_call: TRBV5-1
d_call: TRBD2
clone_size: NA
cdr3_aa: CASSISGGAPGELFF
cdr3_nt: TGCGCCAGCAGCATAAGCGGGGGGGCCCCCGGGGAGCTGTTTTTT

j_call: TRBJ2-1
v_call: TRBV7-2
d_call: NA
clone_size: NA
cdr3_aa: CASRQDSNYNEQFF
cdr3_nt: TGTGCCAGCAGACAAGACAGTAACTACAATGAGCAGTTCTTC

j_call: TRBJ1-5
v_call: TRBV6-5
d_call: TRBD1
clone_size: NA
cdr3_aa: CASTQSRGLNQPQHF
cdr3_nt: TGTGCCAGCACACAAAGCAGGGGGCTCAATCAGCCCCAGCATTTT

j_call: TRBJ1-2
v_call: TRBV6-1
d_call: NA
clone_size: NA
cdr3_aa: CASSEEGDRYNYGYTF
cdr3_nt: TGTGCCAGCAGTGAAGAGGGGGACCGATATAACTATGGCTACACCTTC

j_call: TRBJ2-1
v_call: TRBV11-3
d_call: NA
clone_size: NA
cdr3_aa: CASSSGGLYNEQFF
cdr3_nt: TGTGCCAGCAGCTCGGGGGGCCTCTACAATGAGCAGTTCTTC

j_call: TRBJ2-2
v_call: TRBV6-5
d_call: NA
clone_size: NA
cdr3_aa: CASRLGTGELFF
cdr3_nt: TGTGCCAGCAGACTAGGGACCGGGGAGCTGTTTTTT

j_call: TRBJ1-1
v_call: TRBV27
d_call: NA
clone_size: NA
cdr3_aa: CASSLEDGEAFF
cdr3_nt: TGTGCCAGCAGTTTAGAGGACGGTGAAGCTTTCTTT

j_call: TRBJ2-1
v_call: TRBV24-1
d_call: NA
clone_size: NA
cdr3_aa: CATSDFGGHNEQFF
cdr3_nt: TGTGCCACCAGTGATTTTGGCGGGCACAATGAGCAGTTCTTC

j_call: TRBJ1-1
v_call: TRBV5-1
d_call: TRBD1
clone_size: NA
cdr3_aa: CASSLLAGGENTEAFF
cdr3_nt: TGCGCCAGCAGCTTGTTGGCAGGGGGGGAGAACACTGAAGCTTTCTTT

j_call: TRBJ1-2
v_call: TRBV5-6
d_call: NA
clone_size: NA
cdr3_aa: CASSLPPLRGPDYGYTF
cdr3_nt: TGTGCCAGCAGCTTGCCCCCACTGAGAGGCCCGGACTATGGCTACACCTTC

j_call: TRBJ2-7
v_call: TRBV5-5
d_call: TRBD2
clone_size: NA
cdr3_aa: CASSLELAGYEQYF
cdr3_nt: TGTGCCAGCAGCTTGGAACTAGCGGGGTACGAGCAGTACTTC

j_call: TRBJ2-1
v_call: TRBV24-1
d_call: TRBD2
clone_size: NA
cdr3_aa: CATSDPGLAQYNEQFF
cdr3_nt: TGTGCCACCAGTGATCCTGGACTAGCGCAGTACAATGAGCAGTTCTTC

j_call: TRBJ2-5
v_call: TRBV11-3
d_call: TRBD2
clone_size: once
cdr3_aa: CASSLRREGETQYF
cdr3_nt: TGTGCCAGCAGCTTAAGGCGGGAGGGTGAGACCCAGTACTTC

j_call: TRBJ1-1
v_call: TRBV7-9
d_call: NA
clone_size: few
cdr3_aa: CASSLGGSLRSAFF
cdr3_nt: TGTGCCAGCAGCCTGGGGGGGTCCCTTCGGTCAGCTTTCTTT

j_call: TRBJ2-5
v_call: TRBV5-1
d_call: NA
clone_size: NA
cdr3_aa: CASSLGGATSDETQYF
cdr3_nt: TGCGCCAGCAGCTTGGGGGGCGCCACCTCTGATGAGACCCAGTACTTC

j_call: TRBJ2-1
v_call: TRBV5-4
d_call: TRBD1
clone_size: few
cdr3_aa: CASSSFDRGLTEQFF
cdr3_nt: TGTGCCAGCAGCTCCTTCGACAGGGGGCTAACTGAGCAGTTCTTC

j_call: TRBJ2-7
v_call: TRBV6-5
d_call: NA
clone_size: NA
cdr3_aa: CASGGGGISYEQYF
cdr3_nt: TGTGCCAGCGGGGGAGGGGGAATCTCCTACGAGCAGTACTTC

j_call: TRBJ1-1
v_call: TRBV5-4
d_call: NA
clone_size: few
cdr3_aa: CASSLQGPNTEAFF
cdr3_nt: TGTGCCAGCAGCTTGCAGGGCCCGAACACTGAAGCTTTCTTT

j_call: TRBJ1-4
v_call: TRBV5-6
d_call: NA
clone_size: NA
cdr3_aa: CASSLWAQRGEKLFF
cdr3_nt: TGTGCCAGCAGCTTGTGGGCCCAACGGGGTGAAAAACTGTTTTTT

j_call: TRBJ2-7
v_call: TRBV7-9
d_call: NA
clone_size: NA
cdr3_aa: CASSFWGQDPTYEQYF
cdr3_nt: TGTGCCAGCAGCTTCTGGGGCCAGGACCCAACCTACGAGCAGTACTTC

j_call: TRBJ2-1
v_call: TRBV27
d_call: NA
clone_size: few
cdr3_aa: CASSLSETWGPNEQFF
cdr3_nt: TGTGCCAGCAGTTTGTCCGAGACATGGGGGCCCAATGAGCAGTTCTTC

j_call: TRBJ2-7
v_call: TRBV18
d_call: TRBD2
clone_size: few
cdr3_aa: CASSPPLTSGSWTYEQYF
cdr3_nt: TGTGCCAGCTCACCACCCTTAACTAGCGGGAGCTGGACCTACGAGCAGTACTTC

j_call: TRBJ1-6
v_call: TRBV3-1/TRBV3-2
d_call: NA
clone_size: NA
cdr3_aa: CASSQRYGGGNNSPLHF
cdr3_nt: TGTGCCAGCAGCCAAAGATACGGAGGCGGGAATAATTCACCCCTCCACTTT

j_call: TRBJ2-7
v_call: TRBV24-1
d_call: TRBD1
clone_size: NA
cdr3_aa: CATSEERQGYEQYF
cdr3_nt: TGTGCCACCAGTGAGGAAAGACAGGGCTACGAGCAGTACTTC

j_call: TRBJ2-1
v_call: TRBV28
d_call: NA
clone_size: NA
cdr3_aa: CASSTTWFF
cdr3_nt: TGTGCCAGCAGTACCACGTGGTTCTTC

j_call: TRBJ1-2
v_call: TRBV5-5
d_call: NA
clone_size: NA
cdr3_aa: CASSLWVNYGYTF
cdr3_nt: TGTGCCAGCAGCTTGTGGGTGAACTATGGCTACACCTTC

j_call: TRBJ2-5
v_call: TRBV2
d_call: TRBD2
clone_size: NA
cdr3_aa: CASSNLLATETQYF
cdr3_nt: TGTGCCAGCAGCAACTTACTAGCGACGGAGACCCAGTACTTC

j_call: TRBJ1-5
v_call: TRBV19
d_call: NA
clone_size: once
cdr3_aa: CASSIGRGSSNQPQHF
cdr3_nt: TGTGCCAGTAGTATAGGGAGGGGAAGTAGCAATCAGCCCCAGCATTTT